A selection of T cell receptor beta chains follows, all from one sample in a study of blood T cell repertoires in COVID-19. The repertoire was sequenced with immunoSEQ multiplex PCR; TCRdb's copy has only in-frame clones and lacks some. The sample lists more than 85,000 clones; roughly 90% were seen once. The sample was peripheral blood. These receptors were collected from a human donor with COVID-19, enrolled during active disease. The donor label of this sample is uncertain. CDR3s include the opening cysteine and the closing phenylalanine or tryptophan.

j_gene,v_gene,CDR3aa
TRBJ2-5,TRBV9,CASSVVPLGGETQYF
TRBJ2-2,TRBV11-3,CASSIEGGNAGELFF
TRBJ2-1,TRBV19,CASSPGLAGEVEQFF
TRBJ1-5,TRBV6-1,CAGSVSIDLSGQPQHF
TRBJ2-5,TRBV18,CASSPGAPRTGGETQYF
TRBJ1-6,TRBV3-1/TRBV3-2,CASSRGTVGSPLHF
TRBJ2-2,TRBV18,CASSQKGLAAGELFF
TRBJ1-4,TRBV5-1,CASSLAGTGTNEKLFF
TRBJ2-1,TRBV2,CASTRTGALSDEQFF
TRBJ1-2,TRBV13,CASSDGTGFGYTF
TRBJ1-1,TRBV19,CASSNRGRTEAFF
TRBJ2-5,TRBV15,CATSSDRGLETQYF
TRBJ2-1,TRBV7-3,CASSLNAAGGPGDEQFF
TRBJ1-1,TRBV6-5,CASSYGDRVGTEAFF
TRBJ2-5,TRBV3-1/TRBV3-2,CASSPGTSRETQYF
TRBJ1-2,TRBV7-9,CASSPSGGDYGYTF
TRBJ1-2,TRBV10-2,CASGGQINYGYTF
TRBJ1-5,TRBV7-9,CASSRQDSPQPQHF
TRBJ2-6,TRBV18,CASSPGQAFPGANVLTF
TRBJ2-5,TRBV7-3,CASSLSGGAAKTQYF
TRBJ1-2,TRBV19,CASSGGTGQYGYTF
TRBJ1-2,TRBV28,CASGQGEGYGYTF
TRBJ1-1,TRBV10-1,CASSESGGTEAFF
TRBJ2-5,TRBV19,CASSMRRETQYF
TRBJ1-5,TRBV19,CASSLRQAGGNQPQHF
TRBJ1-2,TRBV5-1,CASSLGTGYGYTF
TRBJ1-2,TRBV5-5,CASSFEGMGGYTF
TRBJ2-5,TRBV4-1,CASSLITRAGGQETQYF
TRBJ1-6,TRBV7-2,CASSPIGTGNNSPLHF
TRBJ1-5,TRBV20-1,CSASETGGENQPQHF
TRBJ2-5,TRBV5-1,CASSLASTSGGETQYF
TRBJ2-3,TRBV10-3,CAIAGGPGGTDTQYF
TRBJ2-3,TRBV27,CASKYGSGGLGDTQYF
TRBJ1-1,TRBV9,CASSAMPYRTGNPEAFF
TRBJ2-7,TRBV7-3,CASSLLAGGEGEQYF
TRBJ1-3,TRBV12-3/TRBV12-4,CASSSPGGYTIYF
TRBJ2-2,TRBV5-8,CASSLATGNTGELFF
TRBJ2-2,TRBV24-1,CATSGRVVTGELFF
TRBJ1-2,TRBV25-1,CASSEFRRGENYGYTF
TRBJ1-2,TRBV7-9,CASSLVPGQGAPRDGYTF
TRBJ2-7,TRBV6-6,CASSAGTGYYEQYF
TRBJ1-2,TRBV5-5,CASSGRVRDSGYTF
TRBJ2-1,TRBV19,CASSIGGGDWLAGVNEQFF
TRBJ1-1,TRBV7-3,CASSKSGNTEAFF
TRBJ1-5,TRBV28,CASRRQGDQPQHF
TRBJ1-4,TRBV5-1,CASSPWPGGASIANEKLFF
TRBJ1-4,TRBV18,CASSPVSSGEKLFF